The present entry profiles one T cell receptor beta chain with its context. The CDR3 is 16 amino acids. The V and J ends lost 1 base and 1 base, in that order; junction bases with no gene match: 5. Per the germline V gene, CDR1 is GTSNPN and CDR2 is SVGIG (reference sequence). This sample is part of a study of blood T cell repertoires in COVID-19. Sequenced by immunoSEQ multiplex PCR; TCRdb stores in-frame clones only, minus some. This table has about 150,000 clones, about 80% appearing once. Individuals aged about 18 to 89 years were recruited from approximately 22 US areas. This chain connects TRBV30 to TRBJ2-1; 9 bases line up with TRBD2. The sequence came from a man aged 50 to 60 who had recovered from COVID-19. The sequenced sample consisted of PBMCs or T cells enriched from blood (not recorded which). The CDR3 DNA is TGTGCCTGGAGTGCGGGACTAGCTGGTTCCTACAATGAGCAGTTCTTC. Translating it yields CAWSAGLAGSYNEQFF.